This TCR beta chain was retrieved from a study of blood T cells in healthy people across ages (dated by TCRdb to the mid-2010s). In terms of the full investigation: Template switching captured roughly one uniquely barcoded TCR beta cDNA molecule per two T cells in model experiments. Four age groups were formed from the donors: young (average 16 years), middle-aged (more than 35), aged (roughly 58) and long-lived (approximately 80). Donors of different ages were randomly distributed across sequencing lanes to avoid experimental bias. Using the same blood draw, the study looked at two additional independent replicas of 1 million unique cDNA reads for two donors, one aged 18 to 30 and the other aged 80 or older. To track age-related changes in TCR beta repertoire diversity, the study relied on deep sequencing normalized with unique cDNA molecular identifiers. Overall study results and their limits: Compared with the aged group, more naive CD4+ T cells, fewer expanded clones and increased TCR diversity were shown by the long-lived group, suggesting age selection. Estimates of total diversity from one million sequenced T cells were regarded as lower bounds and underestimates. Because the CMV infection status of the donors was unknown, age-related changes in expanded clonotypes may potentially have been confounded. Bulk unsorted PBMC profiling prevented conclusive comparison of naive and antigen-experienced compartments. A strong correlation was found between observed TCR beta diversity and the percentage of naive T cells measured by flow cytometry. As age increased, observed TCR beta diversity per million T cells dropped in a roughly linear way, and a significant reduction was already evident by age about 40.

To prepare the library, 5' RACE was applied. Sequencing used an Illumina HiSeq 2500. The second PCR ran for about 6 to 11 cycles and used a J-beta primer mix along with a sample-barcoded 5' primer. Each TCR beta cDNA molecule received a unique molecular identifier from a template-switch 5' adaptor carrying 12 random nucleotides. At least 2.5 million CDR3-containing paired-end reads were obtained from each sample. The Mint cDNA synthesis kit, primed by a TRBC-specific oligonucleotide, was used to synthesize first-strand cDNA from all RNA. Following uracil-DNA glycosylase treatment, all cDNA underwent a first 18-cycle PCR with the universal primers M1SS and BC2_uni_R. The study's processing was this. For normalization, 1 million high-quality reads, each with a distinct molecular identifier, were randomly selected from each sample. Reads with shared molecular identifiers were discarded instead of being binned into consensus sequences. MiTCR, set to a Q25 quality threshold and the strictest error-elimination algorithm, was used for CDR3 identification, clonotype clustering and error correction. A nonparametric unseen species model with Euler transformation was used to estimate lower-bound total TCR beta diversity. TCRdb reworked the public reads: Q25 trimming with fastp, MiXCR clone assembly, productive beta chains retained. Entries are consolidated by CDR3 protein sequence, retaining the most common genes and DNA. TCRdb's processing, not the authors', yielded these V and J calls. The sample records 850,000 to 1,100,000 distinct CDR3 sequences, around two fifths of which are singletons. The top ten clones comprise over 10% of the sample.

Note on this clonotype: No cognate antigen has been identified for it. Per-base quality was not reported, and no clone a single base away is much larger than it.

Systemically healthy Caucasian individuals from Russia, 35 to 50 in total and aged about 6 to 100 years, were included as donors. Ten milliliters of peripheral blood were drawn from each donor into EDTA-treated Vacutainer tubes. PBMCs were isolated by Ficoll-Paque density-gradient centrifugation, with at least 6.5 million obtained per sample. Total RNA, at least 5 micrograms per sample, was extracted from PBMCs with Trizol reagent. For every donor, flow cytometry on a PBMC aliquot measured the percentage of naive CD45RAhigh/CD27high T cells. The cysteine opens and the phenylalanine closes a CDR3 of 15 amino acids. The kept DNA is CDR3 alone, 45 bases in frame from the first base. According to the germline V gene, CDR1 reads SGHTA and CDR2 reads FQGNSA. V is cut by 2 bases and J by 4 bases, and the space between the germline ends is 15 bases.

Input material: blood. Here the chain combines TRBV7-2 and TRBJ2-7, with TRBD1 tentatively as D gene (7 bases match). This TCR was sampled from a man aged 18 to 30 in good health. The CDR3 reads CASSLKAGGGYEQYF. The nucleotide sequence reads as follows: TGTGCCAGCAGCTTAAAGGCAGGGGGAGGTTACGAGCAGTACTTC.